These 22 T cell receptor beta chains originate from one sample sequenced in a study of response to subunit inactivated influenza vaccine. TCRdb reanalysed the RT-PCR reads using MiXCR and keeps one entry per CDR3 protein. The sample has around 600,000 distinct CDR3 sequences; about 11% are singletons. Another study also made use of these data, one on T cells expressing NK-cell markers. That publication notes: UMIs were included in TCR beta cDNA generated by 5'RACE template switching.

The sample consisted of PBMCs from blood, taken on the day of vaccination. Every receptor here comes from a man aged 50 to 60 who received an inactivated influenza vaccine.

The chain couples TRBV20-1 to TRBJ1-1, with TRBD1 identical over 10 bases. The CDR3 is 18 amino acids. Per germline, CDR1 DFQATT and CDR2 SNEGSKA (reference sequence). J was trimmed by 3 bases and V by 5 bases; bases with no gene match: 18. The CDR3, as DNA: TGCAGTGCTTCTGACAGGGGGCGGCCCGTAGGGTTCTACACTGAAGCTTTCTTT. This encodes CSASDRGRPVGFYTEAFF.

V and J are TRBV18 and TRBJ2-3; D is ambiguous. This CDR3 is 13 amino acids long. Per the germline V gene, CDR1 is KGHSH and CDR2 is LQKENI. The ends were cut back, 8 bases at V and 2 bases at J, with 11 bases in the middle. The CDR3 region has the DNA TGTGCCAGCCAGCTCCGGCTCACAGATACGCAGTATTTT. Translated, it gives CASQLRLTDTQYF.

The CDR3 spells CASSPNRPAETQYF. CDR3 DNA: TGTGCCAGCAGCCCCAACAGGCCGGCAGAGACCCAGTACTTC. This sequence joins TRBV6-1 and TRBJ2-5, with D perhaps TRBD1 (5 bases). The CDR3 is 14 residues long. Germline-derived CDR1 and CDR2 are MNHNS and SASEGT. The germline V and J ends were trimmed by 6 bases and 4 bases, with 15 bases remaining between them.

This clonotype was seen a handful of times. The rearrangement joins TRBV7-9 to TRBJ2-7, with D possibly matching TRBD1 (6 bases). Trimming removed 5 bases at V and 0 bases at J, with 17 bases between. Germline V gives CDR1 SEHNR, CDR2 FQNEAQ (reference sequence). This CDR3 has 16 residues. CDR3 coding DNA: TGTGCCAGCAGCAACGGACAGTTTTTCCTCTCCTACGAGCAGTACTTC. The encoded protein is CASSNGQFFLSYEQYF.

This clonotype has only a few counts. CDR3 DNA sequence: TGTGCCAGCAGCTTATTCGGCAATGAAAAACTGTTTTTT. Encoded protein: CASSLFGNEKLFF. V gene TRBV7-9 combines with J gene TRBJ1-4; no definite D call. CDR3 size: 13 residues. V was clipped by 2 bases and J by 5 bases, with 6 bases between them. Germline-derived CDR1 and CDR2 are SEHNR and FQNEAQ (reference sequence).

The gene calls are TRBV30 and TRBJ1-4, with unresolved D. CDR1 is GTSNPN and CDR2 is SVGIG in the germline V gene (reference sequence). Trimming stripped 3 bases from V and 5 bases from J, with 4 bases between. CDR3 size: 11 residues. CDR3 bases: TGTGCCTGGAGAGGGAATGAAAAACTGTTTTTT. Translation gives CAWRGNEKLFF.

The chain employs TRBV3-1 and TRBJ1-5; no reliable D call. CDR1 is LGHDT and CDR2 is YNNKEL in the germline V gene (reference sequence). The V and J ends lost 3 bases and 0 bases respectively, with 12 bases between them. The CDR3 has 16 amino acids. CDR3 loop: CASSQGYMGSNQPQHF. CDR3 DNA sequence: TGTGCCAGCAGCCAGGGATATATGGGTAGCAATCAGCCCCAGCATTTT.

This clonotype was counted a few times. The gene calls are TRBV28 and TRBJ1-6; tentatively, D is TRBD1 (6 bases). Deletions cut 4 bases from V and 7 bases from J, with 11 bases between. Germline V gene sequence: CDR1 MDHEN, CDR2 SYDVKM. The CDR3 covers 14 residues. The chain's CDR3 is CASSSGTPNSPLHF. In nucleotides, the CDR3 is TGTGCCAGCAGTTCCGGGACACCAAATTCACCCCTCCACTTT.

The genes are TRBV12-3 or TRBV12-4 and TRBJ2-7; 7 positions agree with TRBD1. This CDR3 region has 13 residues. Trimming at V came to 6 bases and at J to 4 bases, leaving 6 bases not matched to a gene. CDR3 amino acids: CASSRTGEYEQYF. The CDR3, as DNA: TGTGCCAGCAGCCGAACAGGGGAATACGAGCAGTACTTC.

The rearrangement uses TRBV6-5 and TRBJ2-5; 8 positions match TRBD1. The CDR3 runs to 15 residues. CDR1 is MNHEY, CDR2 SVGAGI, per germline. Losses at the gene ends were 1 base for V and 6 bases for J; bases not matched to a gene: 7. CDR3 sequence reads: CASSYFTGGSKTQYF. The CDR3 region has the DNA TGTGCCAGCAGTTACTTTACAGGGGGTAGTAAGACCCAGTACTTC.

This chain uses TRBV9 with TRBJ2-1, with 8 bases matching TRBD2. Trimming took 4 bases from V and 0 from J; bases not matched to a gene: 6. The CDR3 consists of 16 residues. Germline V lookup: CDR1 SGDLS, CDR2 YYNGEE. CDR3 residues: CASSISGASSYNEQFF. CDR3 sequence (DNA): TGTGCCAGCAGCATTAGCGGGGCCAGCTCCTACAATGAGCAGTTCTTC.

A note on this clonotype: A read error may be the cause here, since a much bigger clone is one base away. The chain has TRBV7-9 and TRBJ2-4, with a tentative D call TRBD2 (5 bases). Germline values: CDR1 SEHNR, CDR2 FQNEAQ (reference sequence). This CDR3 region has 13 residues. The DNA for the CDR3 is TGTGCCAGCAGCTTGCCGGGAAAAACCATTCAGTACTTC. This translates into CASSLPGKTIQYF.

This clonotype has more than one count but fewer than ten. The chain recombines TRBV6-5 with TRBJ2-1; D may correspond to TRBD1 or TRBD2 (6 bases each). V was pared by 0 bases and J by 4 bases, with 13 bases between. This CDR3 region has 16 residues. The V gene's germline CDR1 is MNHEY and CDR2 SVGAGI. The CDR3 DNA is TGTGCCAGCAGTTACTCGACTTCGGGGGCGTACAATGAGCAGTTCTTC. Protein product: CASSYSTSGAYNEQFF.

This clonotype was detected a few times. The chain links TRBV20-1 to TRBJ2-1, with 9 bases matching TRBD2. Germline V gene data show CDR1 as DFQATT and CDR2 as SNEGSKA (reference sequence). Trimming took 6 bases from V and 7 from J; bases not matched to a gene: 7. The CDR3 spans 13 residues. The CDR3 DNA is TGCAGTGCAGGGCGGGGGGGCTTTAATGAGCAGTTCTTC. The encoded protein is CSAGRGGFNEQFF.

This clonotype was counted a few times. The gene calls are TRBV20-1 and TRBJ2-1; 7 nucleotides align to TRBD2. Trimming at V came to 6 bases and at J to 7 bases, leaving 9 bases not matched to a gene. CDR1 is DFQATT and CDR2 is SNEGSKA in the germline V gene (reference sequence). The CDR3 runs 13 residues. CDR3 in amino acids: CSAREGGVNEQFF. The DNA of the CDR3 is TGCAGTGCAAGGGAGGGAGGTGTTAATGAGCAGTTCTTC.

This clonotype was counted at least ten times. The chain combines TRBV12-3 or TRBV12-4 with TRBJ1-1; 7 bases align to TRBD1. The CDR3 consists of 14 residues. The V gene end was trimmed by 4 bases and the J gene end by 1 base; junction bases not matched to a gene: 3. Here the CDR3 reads CASSSWTGNTEAFF. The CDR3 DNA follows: TGTGCCAGCAGTTCTTGGACAGGGAACACTGAAGCTTTCTTT.

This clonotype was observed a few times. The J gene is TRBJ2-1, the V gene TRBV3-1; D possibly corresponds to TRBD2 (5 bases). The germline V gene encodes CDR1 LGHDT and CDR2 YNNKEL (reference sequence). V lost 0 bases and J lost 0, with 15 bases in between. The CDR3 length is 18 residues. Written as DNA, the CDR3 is TGTGCCAGCAGCCAAGATGGAACTAGTTTAAGCTCCTACAATGAGCAGTTCTTC. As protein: CASSQDGTSLSSYNEQFF.

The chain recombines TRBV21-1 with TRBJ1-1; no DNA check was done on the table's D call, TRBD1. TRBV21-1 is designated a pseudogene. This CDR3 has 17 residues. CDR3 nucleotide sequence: TGTGCCAGCAGCAAAGTCGGACAGCCCAAAATGAACACTGAAGCTTTCTTT. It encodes CASSKVGQPKMNTEAFF.

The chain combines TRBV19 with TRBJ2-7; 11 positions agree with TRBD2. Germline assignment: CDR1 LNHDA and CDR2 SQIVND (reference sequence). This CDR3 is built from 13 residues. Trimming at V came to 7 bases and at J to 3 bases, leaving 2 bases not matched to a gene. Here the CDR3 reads CASKGTSGYEQYF. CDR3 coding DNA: TGTGCCAGTAAGGGGACTAGCGGCTACGAGCAGTACTTC.

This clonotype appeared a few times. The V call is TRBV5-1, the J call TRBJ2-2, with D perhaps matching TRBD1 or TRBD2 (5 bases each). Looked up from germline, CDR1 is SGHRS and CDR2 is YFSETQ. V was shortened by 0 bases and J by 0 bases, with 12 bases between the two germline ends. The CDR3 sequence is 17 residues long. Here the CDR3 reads CASSLDRGPPNTGELFF. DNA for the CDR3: TGCGCCAGCAGCTTGGATAGGGGACCTCCGAACACCGGGGAGCTGTTTTTT.

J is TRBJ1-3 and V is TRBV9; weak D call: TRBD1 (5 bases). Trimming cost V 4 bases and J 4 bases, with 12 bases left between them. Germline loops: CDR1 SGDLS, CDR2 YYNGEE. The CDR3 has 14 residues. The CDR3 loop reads CASSPATGGNTIYF. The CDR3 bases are TGTGCCAGCAGCCCAGCCACAGGCGGAAACACCATATATTTT. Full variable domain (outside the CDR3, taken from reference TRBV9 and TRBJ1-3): DSGVTQTPKHLITATGQRVTLRCSPRSGDLSVYWYQQSLDQGLQFLIQYYNGEERAKGNILERFSAQQFPDLHSELNLSSLELGDSALYFCASSPATGGNTIYFGEGSWLTVV.

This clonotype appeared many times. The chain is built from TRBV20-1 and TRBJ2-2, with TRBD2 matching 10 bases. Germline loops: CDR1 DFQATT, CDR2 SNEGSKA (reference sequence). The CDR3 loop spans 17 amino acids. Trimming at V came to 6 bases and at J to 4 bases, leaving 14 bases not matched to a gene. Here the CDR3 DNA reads TGCAGTGCCTATGGGACTAGCGACTATCACCTCACCGGGGAGCTGTTTTTT. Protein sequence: CSAYGTSDYHLTGELFF.